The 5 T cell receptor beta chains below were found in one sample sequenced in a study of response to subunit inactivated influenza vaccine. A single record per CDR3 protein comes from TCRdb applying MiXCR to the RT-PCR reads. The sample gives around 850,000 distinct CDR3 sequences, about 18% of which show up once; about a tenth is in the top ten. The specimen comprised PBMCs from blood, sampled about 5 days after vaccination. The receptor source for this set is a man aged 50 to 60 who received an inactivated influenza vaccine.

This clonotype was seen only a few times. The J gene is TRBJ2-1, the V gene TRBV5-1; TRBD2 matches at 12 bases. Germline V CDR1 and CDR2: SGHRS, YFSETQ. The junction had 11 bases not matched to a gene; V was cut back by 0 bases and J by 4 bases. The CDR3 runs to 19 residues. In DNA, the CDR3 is TGCGCCAGCAGCTTGGCCATAGGTGGAGGACTAGCGGGGTACAATGAGCAGTTCTTC. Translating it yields CASSLAIGGGLAGYNEQFF.

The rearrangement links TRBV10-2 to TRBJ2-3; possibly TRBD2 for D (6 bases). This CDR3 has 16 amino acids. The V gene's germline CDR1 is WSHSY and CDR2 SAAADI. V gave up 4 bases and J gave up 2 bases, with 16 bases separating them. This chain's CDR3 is CASSATAGFPTDTQYF. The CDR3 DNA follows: TGCGCCAGCAGTGCTACGGCGGGGTTCCCCACAGATACGCAGTATTTT.

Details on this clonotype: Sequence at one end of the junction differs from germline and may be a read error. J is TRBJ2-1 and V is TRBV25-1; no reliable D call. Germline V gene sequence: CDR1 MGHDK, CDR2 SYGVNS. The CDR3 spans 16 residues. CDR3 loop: CASSGPDVSSDNEQFF. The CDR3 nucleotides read TGTGCCAGCAGTGGGCCCGACGTGAGCTCCGACAATGAGCAGTTCTTC.

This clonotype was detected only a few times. The CDR3 DNA follows: TGCAGTGCTAGAGAGCCGACAGGGTACACTGAAGCTTTCTTT. Residues: CSAREPTGYTEAFF. The chain has TRBV20-1 and TRBJ1-1; 7 bases are shared with TRBD1. Germline V gene lookup returns CDR1 DFQATT and CDR2 SNEGSKA (reference sequence). Unmatched junction bases numbered 4, after V lost 0 bases and J lost 3 bases. This CDR3 is 14 amino acids long.

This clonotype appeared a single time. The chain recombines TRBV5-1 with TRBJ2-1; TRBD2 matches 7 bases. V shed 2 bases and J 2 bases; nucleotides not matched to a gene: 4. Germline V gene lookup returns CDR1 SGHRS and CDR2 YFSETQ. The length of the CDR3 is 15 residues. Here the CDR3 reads CASSLSGLTYNEQFF. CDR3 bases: TGCGCCAGCAGCTTATCGGGACTAACCTACAATGAGCAGTTCTTC. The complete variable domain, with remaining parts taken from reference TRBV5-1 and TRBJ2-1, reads KAGVTQTPRYLIKTRGQQVTLSCSPISGHRSVSWYQQTPGQGLQFLFEYFSETQRNKGNFPGRFSGRQFSNSRSEMNVSTLELGDSALYLCASSLSGLTYNEQFFGPGTRLTVL.